This T cell receptor (beta chain) is drawn from a study of T cell responses to AZD1222 COVID-19 vaccine. Pooling covered second doses at about 4 or about 12 weeks. Study-level points and caveats: No day 14 peak samples; only post-peak repertoires were characterized. Of the AZD1222 recipients, only five or six were seropositive at baseline. Donors, mostly white British, included more females; clonal diversity was possibly underestimated.

Trimming removed 6 bases from V and 4 bases from J; junction bases left unmatched: 7. The CDR3 has 15 amino acids. Per the germline V gene, CDR1 is PRHDT and CDR2 is FYEKMQ (reference sequence). The table came from immunoSEQ multiplex PCR; TCRdb's copy has only in-frame clones and leaves some out. The sample yields 110,000 to 150,000 clones, approximately 90% seen once. This clone was observed once. As yet, its antigen is unknown. The genes are TRBV13 and TRBJ1-4; 8 nucleotides agree with TRBD1. This specimen was peripheral blood, taken 28 days after the second AZD1222 dose. This clonotype was obtained from an adult who received the AZD1222 COVID-19 vaccine. This CDR3 reads CASSRTGLGNEKLFF. The CDR3 nucleotides are TGTGCCAGCAGTCGGACAGGGCTTGGTAATGAAAAACTGTTTTTT. The whole variable domain, filled in from reference TRBV13 and TRBJ1-4, reads AAGVIQSPRHLIKEKRETATLKCYPIPRHDTVYWYQQGPGQDPQFLISFYEKMQSDKGSIPDRFSAQQFSDYHSELNMSSLELGDSALYFCASSRTGLGNEKLFFGSGTQLSVL.